The TCR beta chain described here comes from a study of early T cells in non-severe SARS-CoV-2 infection (dated by TCRdb to 2020 to 2023). Describing the broader study: Bulk RNA from unsorted whole blood was used for TCR sequencing, so alpha and beta chains could not be paired. What the authors observed across the whole study: VDJdb matching was skewed toward anti-spike CD8 responses and likely underestimated virus-specific expansions, missing private and CD4 specificities.

The V end loses 2 bases and the J end loses 4 bases, and a stretch of 18 bases separates them. The CDR3, cysteine through phenylalanine, is 16 amino acids long. CDR3 DNA only is kept here, 48 bases in frame from base 1. Via the germline V gene, CDR1 is SGHRS and CDR2 YFSETQ. The study was a case-control design nested within a healthcare worker cohort in London, UK, with weekly nasopharyngeal swab PCR tests and blood sampling. Between 23 and 31 March 2020, the week of the UK lockdown, healthcare workers were enrolled and then followed up weekly for as long as 16 weeks. The protocol used for the library was 5' RACE. The reads were generated on a NextSeq 500. Unique molecular identifiers were attached to individual cDNA molecules in the TCR library protocol so that sequencing error and PCR bias could be corrected. Both TCR alpha and beta chains were sequenced, and tight co-correlation was observed between alpha and beta sequence abundances in each sample. In the paper's pipeline: V gene, J gene and CDR3 annotation of TCR sequences was performed with Decombinator V4. TCRs were defined as expanded if a significant change between any two time points was detected under a Poisson model with p below 0.0001. TCR abundances were normalised to the total number of TCRs sequenced per sample and expressed as counts per million. MAIT TCRs were defined by TRAV1-2 paired with TRAJ12, TRAJ20 or TRAJ33, and iNKT TCRs by TRAV10 paired with TRAJ18. VDJdb, accessed 1 November 2021, was searched for CMV, EBV and SARS-CoV-2 annotated TCRs, excluding TCRs annotated for multiple antigens. The public reads were reprocessed in TCRdb via fastp at Q25 and MiXCR, keeping in-frame beta chains. Rows matching on CDR3 protein sequence are summarized as one entry with the most common DNA and genes. The V and J calls here are based on TCRdb, not the publication. Present in this sample are about 55,000 distinct CDR3 sequences, 14% to 15% of which were seen just once. The top ten hold 10% of the sample.

This clonotype was counted only a few times. No cognate antigen has been identified for it. No much larger clone exists at a distance of one base, and base qualities are not known. The sample consisted of whole blood, taken at baseline. The receptor's source is an adult who was a healthcare worker with PCR-confirmed SARS-CoV-2 infection or an uninfected control (not recorded which). The chain joins TRBV5-1 to TRBJ1-1; 6 matching bases give a weak D call of TRBD1. The CDR3: CASSLRDTTLGTEAFF. The DNA sequence follows: TGCGCCAGCAGCTTACGGGACACAACACTGGGCACTGAAGCTTTCTTT.